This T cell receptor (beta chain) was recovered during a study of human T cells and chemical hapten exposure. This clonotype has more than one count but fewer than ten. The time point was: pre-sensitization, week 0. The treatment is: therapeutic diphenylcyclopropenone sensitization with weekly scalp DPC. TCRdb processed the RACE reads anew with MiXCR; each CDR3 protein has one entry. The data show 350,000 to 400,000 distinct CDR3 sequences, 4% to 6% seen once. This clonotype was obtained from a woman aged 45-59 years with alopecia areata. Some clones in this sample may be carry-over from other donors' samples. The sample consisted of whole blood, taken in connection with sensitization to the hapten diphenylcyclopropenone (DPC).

CDR3 residues: CASSQEPGGYSNQPQHF. In DNA form, the CDR3 reads TGCGCCAGCAGCCAAGAGCCAGGGGGCTATAGCAATCAGCCCCAGCATTTT. This chain joins TRBV4-3 and TRBJ1-5, with 8 nucleotides matching TRBD1. CDR3 size: 17 residues. Trimming took 0 bases from V and 0 from J; bases not matched to a gene: 4. Germline CDR1 and CDR2: LGHNA and YSLEER.